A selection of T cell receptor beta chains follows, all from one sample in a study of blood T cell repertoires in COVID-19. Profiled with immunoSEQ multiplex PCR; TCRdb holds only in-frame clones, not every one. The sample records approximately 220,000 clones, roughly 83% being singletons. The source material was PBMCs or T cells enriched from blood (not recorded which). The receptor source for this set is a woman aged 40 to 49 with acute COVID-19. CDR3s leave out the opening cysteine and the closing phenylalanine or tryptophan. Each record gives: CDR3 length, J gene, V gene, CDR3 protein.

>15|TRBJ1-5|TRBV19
ASTYSWTGWVSQPQH
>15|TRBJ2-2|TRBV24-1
ATSDPLAGGPTGELF
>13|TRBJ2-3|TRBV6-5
ASRDPGSSTDTQY
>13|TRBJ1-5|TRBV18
ASSPTGGRYQPQH
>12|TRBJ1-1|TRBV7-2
ASSPRQGNTEAF
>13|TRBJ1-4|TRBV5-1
ASRSSVATNEKLF
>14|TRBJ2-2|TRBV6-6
ASSKDRGSVTGELF
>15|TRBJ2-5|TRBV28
ASSLRTSGGARETQY
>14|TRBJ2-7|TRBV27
ASSLGYGQLSYEQY
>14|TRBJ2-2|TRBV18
ASSPRQGVDTGELF
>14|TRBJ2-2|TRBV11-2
ASSLDSGTSGGELF
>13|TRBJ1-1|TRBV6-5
ASSQLLTGNTEAF
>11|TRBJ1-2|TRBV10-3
AIQQGSHYGYT
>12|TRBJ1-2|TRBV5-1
ASSLADFDYGYT
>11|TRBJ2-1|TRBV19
ASSLQGVGEQF
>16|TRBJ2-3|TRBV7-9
ASSSIGTSTRHTDTQY
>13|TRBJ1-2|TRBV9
ASSPTGLANYGYT
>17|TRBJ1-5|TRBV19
ASSTRNGQGIYSNQPQH
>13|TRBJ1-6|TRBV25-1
ASSGTGGWNSPLH
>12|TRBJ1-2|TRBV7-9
ASSLVEGSVGYT
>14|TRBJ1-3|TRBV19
ASSMDSPYSGNTIY
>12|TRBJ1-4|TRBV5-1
ASSRDSPNEKLF
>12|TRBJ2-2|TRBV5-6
ASSLARHTGELF
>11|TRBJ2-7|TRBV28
ASNGGQTYEQY
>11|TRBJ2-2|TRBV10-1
ASSQRVTGELF
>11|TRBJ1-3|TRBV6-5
ASRQGAENTIY